The next 18 T cell receptor beta chains were all read from a single sample in a study of OX40 agonist ivuxolimab in advanced cancers. TCRdb's copy holds only in-frame clones and misses some; the assay was immunoSEQ multiplex PCR. The profile covers roughly 40,000 clones, with roughly 90% appearing a single time and about a sixth taken by the ten largest. Sequencing was performed on CD4+ or CD8+ T cells sorted from blood, taken in a trial of the OX40 agonist ivuxolimab. The receptors were gathered from an adult with an advanced solid tumor such as melanoma, head and neck, liver or kidney cancer.

The chain recombines TRBV6-6 with TRBJ2-1; D is possibly TRBD2 (6 bases). Germline V gene data show CDR1 as MNHNY and CDR2 as SVGAGI (reference sequence). The CDR3 length is 16 residues. Between the trimmed V and J ends, which lost 4 bases and 2 bases, there was a span of 15 bases. The CDR3 sequence is CASSLLTAGPYNEQFF. The CDR3 DNA follows: TGTGCCAGCAGTTTACTAACAGCGGGTCCCTACAATGAGCAGTTCTTC.

The J gene is TRBJ1-1, the V gene TRBV19, with D hard to call. CDR1 LNHDA and CDR2 SQIVND come from the germline V gene (reference sequence). The length of the CDR3 is 14 residues. Deletions cut 0 bases from V and 1 base from J, with 6 bases between. The CDR3 spells CASSIDRRNTEAFF. DNA of the CDR3: TGTGCCAGTAGTATAGACAGAAGGAACACTGAAGCTTTCTTT.

The V gene is TRBV5-1, the J gene TRBJ1-2, with TRBD1 as a possible D gene (5 bases). This CDR3 comprises 15 residues. Germline CDR1 reads SGHRS; CDR2 reads YFSETQ. V was trimmed by 4 bases and J by 7 bases, leaving 20 bases between them. This CDR3 is CASSPPPSGVPGYTF. The CDR3 coding sequence is TGCGCCAGCAGCCCACCCCCCTCGGGGGTTCCTGGCTACACCTTC.

About this clone: The junction does not match germline at one end; this may be a read error. The gene calls are TRBV11-2 and TRBJ2-2; 7 bases align to TRBD1. Germline loops: CDR1 SGHAT, CDR2 FQNNGV. CDR3 length: 15 residues. Here the CDR3 reads CVSSLGGAGTGELFF. For the CDR3, the DNA is TGTGTCAGCAGCTTAGGGGGCGCGGGCACCGGGGAGCTGTTTTTT.

This chain links TRBV20-1 with TRBJ2-7; unclear D gene. V was shortened by 0 bases and J by 2 bases, with 2 bases between the two germline ends. This CDR3 has 11 amino acids. From germline, CDR1 is DFQATT and CDR2 SNEGSKA (reference sequence). Written as DNA, the CDR3 is TGCAGTGCTAGAGAAGCCTACGAGCAGTACTTC. Residues: CSAREAYEQYF.

The chain has TRBV9 and TRBJ2-7; D unresolved. Trimming pared 0 bases from V and 7 bases from J, leaving 11 bases between. The germline V gene has CDR1 SGDLS and CDR2 YYNGEE. This CDR3 is built from 13 residues. The CDR3 here is CASSVGDGFEQYF. DNA of the CDR3: TGTGCCAGCAGCGTAGGGGATGGGTTTGAGCAGTACTTC.

The chain is built from TRBV15 and TRBJ1-1; unclear D gene. Per germline, CDR1 LNHNV and CDR2 YYDKDF (reference sequence). The CDR3 is 14 amino acids. Trimming pared 5 bases from V and 0 bases from J, leaving 10 bases between. The CDR3 loop is CATSSLRMNTEAFF. CDR3 DNA sequence: TGTGCCACCAGCTCACTAAGGATGAACACTGAAGCTTTCTTT.

The rearrangement links TRBV29-1 to TRBJ1-6; D gene uncertain. Germline V gene lookup returns CDR1 SQVTM and CDR2 ANQGSEA. V was shortened by 5 bases and J by 0 bases, with 8 bases between the two germline ends. The CDR3 totals 14 residues. The CDR3: CSVRNSSYNSPLHF. CDR3 nucleotides: TGCAGCGTTCGAAACAGCTCCTATAATTCACCCCTCCACTTT.

The chain joins TRBV7-9 to TRBJ2-5; D ambiguous. Germline CDR1 SEHNR, CDR2 FQNEAQ (reference sequence). V shed 5 bases and J shed 4 bases, with 8 bases lying between them. The length of the CDR3 is 12 residues. Here the CDR3 DNA reads TGTGCCAGCAGCCCGGACCCAGAGACCCAGTACTTC. Encoded protein: CASSPDPETQYF.

The CDR3 DNA reads as TGTGCCAGCGCTGACGGGGGCGCTACAGATACGCAGTATTTT. Translation: CASADGGATDTQYF. The rearrangement uses TRBV6-5 and TRBJ2-3; D tentatively reads TRBD1 or TRBD2 (6 bases each). The V gene lost 8 bases and the J gene lost 3 bases, with 15 bases spanning the gap. CDR1 is MNHEY, CDR2 SVGAGI, per germline. This CDR3 region has 14 residues.

In nucleotides, the CDR3 is TGTGCCAGCAGAGACAGGGGGAATTACTACGAGCAGTACTTC. It translates to CASRDRGNYYEQYF. The rearrangement links TRBV27 to TRBJ2-7; TRBD1 matches 9 bases. J gave up 3 bases and V 6 bases, and 6 bases lay outside the gene matches. Germline V gives CDR1 MNHEY, CDR2 SMNVEV (reference sequence). The CDR3 length is 14 residues.

This clone was counted only a few times. This chain joins TRBV6-5 and TRBJ1-1; unclear D gene. The V end lost 5 bases, the J end lost 12 bases, and 7 bases lay between the germline ends. This CDR3 spans 9 amino acids. Germline loops: CDR1 MNHEY, CDR2 SVGAGI. The CDR3 spells CASSVEPFF. The CDR3 coding sequence is TGTGCCAGCAGTGTCGAGCCTTTCTTT.

The rearrangement links TRBV10-1 to TRBJ2-1; no reliable D call. Trimming shortened V by 2 bases and J by 9 bases, and 8 bases separated the two germline ends. The CDR3 is made up of 12 amino acids. CDR1 and CDR2 (germline): WNHNN, SYGVQD (reference sequence). The CDR3 DNA reads TGCGCCAGCAGTGAGAGTGGTGTTGAGCAGTTCTTC. This translates into CASSESGVEQFF.

The V and J genes are TRBV5-4 and TRBJ2-7; tentatively, D is TRBD2 (5 bases). The CDR3 runs to 13 residues. The V gene lost 2 bases and the J gene lost 7 bases, with 13 bases spanning the gap. Germline assignment: CDR1 SGHNT and CDR2 YYREEE (reference sequence). The CDR3: CASSFPGPGEQYF. CDR3 DNA sequence: TGTGCCAGCAGCTTTCCCGGACCGGGGGAGCAGTACTTC.

The chain employs TRBV2 and TRBJ2-3, with 10 nucleotides matching TRBD2. V shed 6 bases, J shed 6 bases, and the junction held 12 bases outside the gene matches. Per the germline V gene, CDR1 is SNHLY and CDR2 is FYNNEI. This CDR3 region has 16 residues. The CDR3 DNA follows: TGTGCCAGCAGGTGGGATAGCGGGGGGCCACTGGATACGCAGTATTTT. It yields the protein CASRWDSGGPLDTQYF.

Here the CDR3 DNA reads TGTGCCTGGAGAGTAATCAATGAGCAGTTCTTC. It encodes CAWRVINEQFF. The chain uses TRBV30 and TRBJ2-1; D gene unclear. This CDR3 contains 11 residues. CDR1 GTSNPN and CDR2 SVGIG come from the germline V gene (reference sequence). V lost 3 bases to trimming and J lost 6 bases, with 6 bases between them.

This clone was detected only a few times. V and J are TRBV2 and TRBJ1-2; D might be TRBD1 (5 bases). There are 9 residues in the CDR3. Germline values: CDR1 SNHLY, CDR2 FYNNEI. Trimming left V 11 bases short and J 8 bases short, with 9 bases between. The CDR3 here is CALGVGYTF. The CDR3 DNA is TGTGCCTTGGGGGTCGGCTACACCTTC.

The chain joins TRBV14 to TRBJ2-2; D perhaps matches TRBD1 (6 bases). Germline V gene lookup returns CDR1 SGHDN and CDR2 FVKESK. The CDR3 is made up of 18 amino acids. The V and J ends lost 2 bases and 0 bases respectively, with 16 bases between them. The CDR3: CASSQYHSGVTNTGELFF. CDR3 DNA: TGTGCCAGCAGCCAATATCACTCAGGGGTAACGAACACCGGGGAGCTGTTTTTT. Complete variable domain (other parts from reference TRBV14 and TRBJ2-2): EAGVTQFPSHSVIEKGQTVTLRCDPISGHDNLYWYRRVMGKEIKFLLHFVKESKQDESGMPNNRFLAERTGGTYSTLKVQPAELEDSGVYFCASSQYHSGVTNTGELFFGEGSRLTVL.